The rows below give T cell receptor beta chains drawn from one sample of a study of PD-1 blockade in classical Hodgkin lymphoma. Assay: immunoSEQ multiplex PCR; the TCRdb copy retains only in-frame clones and omits some. In the table there are fewer than 75,000 clones, 88% of which are singletons. The specimen was peripheral blood mononuclear cells (PBMCs), collected before the second cycle of nivolumab. The origin of the receptors is a human donor with classical Hodgkin lymphoma. CDR3s include the opening cysteine and the closing phenylalanine or tryptophan. The D gene is left open where the match is weak. Clone size, where shown, is once, few, many, or a class for clones that have expanded.

D gene: TRBD1
J gene: TRBJ1-2
clone size: NA
V gene: TRBV7-2
CDR3 protein: CASSGTGAGYTF
CDR3 DNA: TGTGCCAGCAGCGGGACAGGGGCCGGCTACACCTTC

D gene: NA
J gene: TRBJ2-4
clone size: NA
V gene: TRBV5-1
CDR3 protein: CASSLDGENIQYF
CDR3 DNA: TGCGCCAGCAGCTTGGACGGCGAAAACATTCAGTACTTC

D gene: NA
J gene: TRBJ2-5
clone size: NA
V gene: TRBV7-9
CDR3 protein: CASSLVGGSETQYF
CDR3 DNA: TGTGCCAGCAGCTTAGTTGGGGGTTCGGAGACCCAGTACTTC

D gene: NA
J gene: TRBJ2-7
clone size: NA
V gene: TRBV7-8
CDR3 protein: CASSSQFGDPPYEQYF
CDR3 DNA: TGTGCCAGCAGCTCCCAGTTTGGGGACCCACCCTACGAGCAGTACTTC

D gene: NA
J gene: TRBJ2-5
clone size: once
V gene: TRBV2
CDR3 protein: CASFRSPGKETQYF
CDR3 DNA: TGTGCCAGCTTTAGGTCACCAGGGAAAGAGACCCAGTACTTC

D gene: TRBD1
J gene: TRBJ1-2
clone size: NA
V gene: TRBV6-5
CDR3 protein: CASRTGSLGYTF
CDR3 DNA: TGTGCCAGCAGGACAGGGTCCCTTGGCTACACCTTC

D gene: NA
J gene: TRBJ1-2
clone size: NA
V gene: TRBV1
CDR3 protein: CTSISRTGINYGYTF
CDR3 DNA: TGCACCAGCATCTCGAGGACAGGGATTAACTATGGCTACACCTTC

D gene: TRBD1
J gene: TRBJ1-2
clone size: few
V gene: TRBV5-1
CDR3 protein: CASSLGQGTNDTF
CDR3 DNA: TGCGCCAGCAGCTTGGGACAGGGAACAAATGACACCTTC

D gene: NA
J gene: TRBJ2-6
clone size: NA
V gene: TRBV2
CDR3 protein: CATSEASGANVLTF
CDR3 DNA: TGTGCCACCTCGGAAGCCTCTGGGGCCAACGTCCTGACTTTC

D gene: TRBD1
J gene: TRBJ1-2
clone size: NA
V gene: TRBV29-1
CDR3 protein: CSVARTGNLGYTF
CDR3 DNA: TGCAGCGTTGCTCGGACAGGGAATCTTGGCTACACCTTC

D gene: NA
J gene: TRBJ2-3
clone size: NA
V gene: TRBV4-1
CDR3 protein: CASGVGFLTDTQYF
CDR3 DNA: TGCGCCAGCGGGGTCGGCTTTCTCACAGATACGCAGTATTTT

D gene: NA
J gene: TRBJ1-2
clone size: NA
V gene: TRBV6-5
CDR3 protein: CASSYYAGVYGYTF
CDR3 DNA: TGTGCCAGCAGTTACTACGCAGGGGTTTATGGCTACACCTTC

D gene: NA
J gene: TRBJ1-3
clone size: NA
V gene: TRBV5-1
CDR3 protein: CASSLGQGTGNTIYF
CDR3 DNA: TGCGCCAGCAGCTTGGGGCAGGGGACTGGAAACACCATATATTTT

D gene: TRBD1
J gene: TRBJ2-7
clone size: NA
V gene: TRBV14
CDR3 protein: CASSRGPYEQYF
CDR3 DNA: TGTGCCAGCAGCAGGGGGCCCTACGAGCAGTACTTC

D gene: TRBD2
J gene: TRBJ2-3
clone size: once
V gene: TRBV5-1
CDR3 protein: CASSPSGGAPTDTQYF
CDR3 DNA: TGCGCCAGCAGCCCTAGCGGGGGGGCCCCCACAGATACGCAGTATTTT

D gene: NA
J gene: TRBJ2-4
clone size: NA
V gene: TRBV5-1
CDR3 protein: CASSPGTGGGNIQYF
CDR3 DNA: TGCGCCAGCAGCCCTGGGACCGGGGGCGGGAACATTCAGTACTTC

D gene: NA
J gene: TRBJ2-1
clone size: NA
V gene: TRBV6-6
CDR3 protein: CASSYLGGRENEQFF
CDR3 DNA: TGTGCCAGCAGTTATTTGGGGGGCCGCGAAAATGAGCAGTTCTTC

D gene: TRBD2
J gene: TRBJ2-1
clone size: NA
V gene: TRBV27
CDR3 protein: CASRPFERGAGNEQFF
CDR3 DNA: TGTGCCAGCAGACCTTTCGAGCGGGGGGCAGGTAATGAGCAGTTCTTC

D gene: NA
J gene: TRBJ2-7
clone size: NA
V gene: TRBV11-2
CDR3 protein: CASSLELRDYEQYF
CDR3 DNA: TGTGCCAGCAGCTTAGAACTTAGGGACTACGAGCAGTACTTC

D gene: NA
J gene: TRBJ2-7
clone size: once
V gene: TRBV28
CDR3 protein: CASRSDFYEQYF
CDR3 DNA: TGTGCCAGCAGGAGTGACTTCTACGAGCAGTACTTC

D gene: NA
J gene: TRBJ1-5
clone size: NA
V gene: TRBV6-5
CDR3 protein: CASSLTGFQPQHF
CDR3 DNA: TGTGCCAGCAGCTTAACAGGGTTTCAGCCCCAGCATTTT

D gene: NA
J gene: TRBJ2-5
clone size: NA
V gene: TRBV5-1
CDR3 protein: CASDTTGFRETQYF
CDR3 DNA: TGCGCCAGCGACACAACAGGGTTTAGGGAGACCCAGTACTTC

D gene: NA
J gene: TRBJ2-7
clone size: NA
V gene: TRBV5-1
CDR3 protein: CASSLLGLSYEQYF
CDR3 DNA: TGCGCCAGCAGCTTGCTGGGACTGTCCTACGAGCAGTACTTC

D gene: NA
J gene: TRBJ1-5
clone size: NA
V gene: TRBV7-9
CDR3 protein: CASSLDSYQPQHF
CDR3 DNA: TGTGCCAGCAGCTTGGACAGCTATCAGCCCCAGCATTTT